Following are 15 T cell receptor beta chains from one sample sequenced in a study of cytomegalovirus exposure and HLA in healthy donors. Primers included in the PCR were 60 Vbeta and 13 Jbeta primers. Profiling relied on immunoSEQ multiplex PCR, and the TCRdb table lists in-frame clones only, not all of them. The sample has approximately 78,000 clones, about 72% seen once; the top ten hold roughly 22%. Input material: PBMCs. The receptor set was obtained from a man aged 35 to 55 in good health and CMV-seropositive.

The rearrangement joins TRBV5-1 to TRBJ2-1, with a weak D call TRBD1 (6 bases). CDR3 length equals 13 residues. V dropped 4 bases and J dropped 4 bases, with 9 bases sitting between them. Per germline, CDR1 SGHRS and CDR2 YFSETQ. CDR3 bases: TGCGCCAGCAGCAATAGGGGGTACAATGAGCAGTTCTTC. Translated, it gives CASSNRGYNEQFF.

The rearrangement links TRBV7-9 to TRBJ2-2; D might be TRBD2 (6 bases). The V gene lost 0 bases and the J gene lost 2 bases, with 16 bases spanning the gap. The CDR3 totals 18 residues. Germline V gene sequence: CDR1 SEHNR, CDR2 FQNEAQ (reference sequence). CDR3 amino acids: CASSLARPGRGNTGELFF. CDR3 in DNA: TGTGCCAGCAGCTTAGCTCGCCCTGGGCGGGGAAACACCGGGGAGCTGTTTTTT.

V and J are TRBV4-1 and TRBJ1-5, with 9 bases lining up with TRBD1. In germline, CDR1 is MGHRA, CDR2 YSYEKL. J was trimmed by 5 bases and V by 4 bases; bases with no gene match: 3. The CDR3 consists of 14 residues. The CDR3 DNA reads TGCGCCAGCAGCCCACAGGGGGCAGATCAGCCCCAGCATTTT. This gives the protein CASSPQGADQPQHF.

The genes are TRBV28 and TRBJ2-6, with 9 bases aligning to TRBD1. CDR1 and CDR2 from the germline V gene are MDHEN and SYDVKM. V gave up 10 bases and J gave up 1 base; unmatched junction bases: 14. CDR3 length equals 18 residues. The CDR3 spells CAIYGRDRALSGANVLTF. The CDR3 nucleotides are TGTGCCATCTACGGTAGGGACAGGGCGCTTTCTGGGGCCAACGTCCTGACTTTC.

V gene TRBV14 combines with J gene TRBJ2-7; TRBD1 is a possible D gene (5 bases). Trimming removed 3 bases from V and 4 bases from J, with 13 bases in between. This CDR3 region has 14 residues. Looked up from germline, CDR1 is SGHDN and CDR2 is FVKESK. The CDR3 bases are TGTGCCAGCAGCCAGGGTGACAGCCCTTACGAGCAGTACTTC. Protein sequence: CASSQGDSPYEQYF.

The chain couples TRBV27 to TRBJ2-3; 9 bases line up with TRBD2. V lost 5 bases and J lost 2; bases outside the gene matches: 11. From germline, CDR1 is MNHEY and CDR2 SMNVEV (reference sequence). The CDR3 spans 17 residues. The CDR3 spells CASSPSHERGDTDTQYF. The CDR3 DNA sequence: TGTGCCAGCAGTCCAAGCCACGAGCGGGGGGACACAGATACGCAGTATTTT.

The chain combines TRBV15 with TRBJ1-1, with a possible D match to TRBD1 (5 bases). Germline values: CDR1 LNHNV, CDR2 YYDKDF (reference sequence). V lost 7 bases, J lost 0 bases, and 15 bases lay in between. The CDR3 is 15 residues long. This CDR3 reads CATMTGGRMNTEAFF. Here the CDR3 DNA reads TGTGCCACCATGACGGGGGGAAGAATGAACACTGAAGCTTTCTTT.

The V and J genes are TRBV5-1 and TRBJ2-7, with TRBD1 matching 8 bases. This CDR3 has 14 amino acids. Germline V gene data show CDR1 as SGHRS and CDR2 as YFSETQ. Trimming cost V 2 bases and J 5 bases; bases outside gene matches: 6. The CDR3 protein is CASSFQGAPNEQYF. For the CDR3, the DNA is TGCGCCAGCAGCTTCCAGGGGGCGCCCAACGAGCAGTACTTC.

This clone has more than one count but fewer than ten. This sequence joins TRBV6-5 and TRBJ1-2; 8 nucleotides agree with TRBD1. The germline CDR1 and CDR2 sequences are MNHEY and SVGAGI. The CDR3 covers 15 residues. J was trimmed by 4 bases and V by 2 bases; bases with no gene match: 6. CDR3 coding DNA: TGTGCCAGCAGTTACACACAGGGGGTTGGCTATGGCTACACCTTC. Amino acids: CASSYTQGVGYGYTF.

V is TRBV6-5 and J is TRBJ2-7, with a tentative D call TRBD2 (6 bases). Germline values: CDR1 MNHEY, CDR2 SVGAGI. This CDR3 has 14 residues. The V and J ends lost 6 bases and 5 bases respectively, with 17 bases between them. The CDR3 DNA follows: TGTGCCAGCAGAAAGGGAGGAGGTTCCGACGAGCAGTACTTC. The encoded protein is CASRKGGGSDEQYF.

CDR3 in amino acids: CASSATPGTGGSVGYTF. CDR3 nucleotide sequence: TGTGCCAGCAGTGCCACTCCCGGGACAGGAGGTTCTGTTGGCTACACCTTC. The chain joins TRBV25-1 to TRBJ1-2; 8 nucleotides align to TRBD1. V shed 4 bases, J shed 7 bases, and the junction held 17 bases outside the gene matches. Germline V CDR1 and CDR2: MGHDK, SYGVNS. The CDR3 loop spans 17 amino acids.

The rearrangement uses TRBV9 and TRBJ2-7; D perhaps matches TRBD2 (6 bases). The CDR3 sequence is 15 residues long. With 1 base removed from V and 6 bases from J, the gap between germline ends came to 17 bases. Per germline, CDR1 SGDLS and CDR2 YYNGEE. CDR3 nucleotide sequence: TGTGCCAGCAGCGTACCCAGGGAGGCCCCAGGCGAGCAGTACTTC. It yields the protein CASSVPREAPGEQYF.

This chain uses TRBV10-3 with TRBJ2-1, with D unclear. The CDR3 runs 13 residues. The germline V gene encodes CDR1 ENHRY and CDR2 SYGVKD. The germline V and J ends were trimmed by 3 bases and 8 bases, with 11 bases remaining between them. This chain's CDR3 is CAISDDSDDEQFF. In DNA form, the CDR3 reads TGTGCCATCAGTGATGATAGTGATGATGAGCAGTTCTTC.

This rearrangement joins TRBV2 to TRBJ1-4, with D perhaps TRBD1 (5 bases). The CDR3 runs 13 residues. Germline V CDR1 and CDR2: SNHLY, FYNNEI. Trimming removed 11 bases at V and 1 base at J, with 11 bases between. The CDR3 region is CAGHRRTNEKLFF. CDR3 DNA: TGTGCCGGACACAGGAGAACTAATGAAAAACTGTTTTTT.

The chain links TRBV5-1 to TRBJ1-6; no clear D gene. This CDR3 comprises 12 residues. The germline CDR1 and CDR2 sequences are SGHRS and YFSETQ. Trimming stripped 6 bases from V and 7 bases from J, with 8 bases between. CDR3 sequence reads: CASNNENSPLHF. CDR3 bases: TGCGCCAGCAATAACGAGAATTCACCCCTCCACTTT.